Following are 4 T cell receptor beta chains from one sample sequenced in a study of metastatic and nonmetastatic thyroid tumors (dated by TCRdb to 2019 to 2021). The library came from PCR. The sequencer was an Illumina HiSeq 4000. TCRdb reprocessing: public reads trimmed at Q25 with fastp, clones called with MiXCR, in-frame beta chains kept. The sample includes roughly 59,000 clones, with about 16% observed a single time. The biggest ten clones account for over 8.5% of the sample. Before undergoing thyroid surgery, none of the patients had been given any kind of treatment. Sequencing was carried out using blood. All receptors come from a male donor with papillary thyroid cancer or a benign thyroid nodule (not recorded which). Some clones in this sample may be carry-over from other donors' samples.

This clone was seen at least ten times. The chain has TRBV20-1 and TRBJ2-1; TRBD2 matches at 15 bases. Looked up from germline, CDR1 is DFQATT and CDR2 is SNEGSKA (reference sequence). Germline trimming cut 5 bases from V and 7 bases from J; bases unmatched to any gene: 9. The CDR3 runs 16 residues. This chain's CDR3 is CSAPVGTSGGRNEQFF. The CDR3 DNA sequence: TGCAGTGCTCCCGTCGGGACTAGCGGGGGGCGGAATGAGCAGTTCTTC.

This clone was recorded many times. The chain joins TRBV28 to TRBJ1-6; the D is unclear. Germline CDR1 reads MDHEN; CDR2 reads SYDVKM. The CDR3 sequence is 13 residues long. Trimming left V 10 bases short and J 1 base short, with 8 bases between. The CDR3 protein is CATTASYNSPLHF. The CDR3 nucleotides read TGTGCCACCACAGCTTCCTATAATTCACCCCTCCACTTT.

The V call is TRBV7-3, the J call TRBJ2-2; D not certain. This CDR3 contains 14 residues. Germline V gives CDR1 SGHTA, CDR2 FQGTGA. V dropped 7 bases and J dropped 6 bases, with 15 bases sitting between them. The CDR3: CASILLFRSGELFF. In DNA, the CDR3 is TGTGCCAGCATCTTGCTATTTAGGTCCGGGGAGCTGTTTTTT.

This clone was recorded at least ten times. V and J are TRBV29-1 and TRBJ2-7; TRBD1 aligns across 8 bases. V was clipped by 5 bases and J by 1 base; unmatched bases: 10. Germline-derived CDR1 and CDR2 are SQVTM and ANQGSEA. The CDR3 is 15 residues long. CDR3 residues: CSVTGGQGPSYEQYF. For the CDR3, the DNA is TGCAGCGTTACTGGTGGACAGGGACCATCCTACGAGCAGTACTTC.